This is a list of T cell receptor beta chains from one sample in a study of T cell clones after liver transplantation. Assay used: immunoSEQ multiplex PCR; TCRdb lists only in-frame clones, some missing. The table records over 90,000 clones, about 86% of them present only once. The sample here was CD4+ T cells from blood, taken roughly 50 months after liver transplant. The receptor set was obtained from a human patient who received a liver transplant. The graft donor may be the source of some T cells. CDR3s include the opening cysteine and the closing phenylalanine or tryptophan. Each record gives: clone size, J gene, V gene, D gene, CDR3 protein, CDR3 DNA. D genes are given only for firm matches. Clone sizes are given selectively: once, few, many, or a class where the clone is expanded.

clone size: .
J gene: TRBJ1-1
V gene: TRBV9
D gene: TRBD1
CDR3 protein: CASQGAVNTEAFF
CDR3 DNA: TGTGCCAGCCAGGGGGCTGTGAACACTGAAGCTTTCTTT

clone size: .
J gene: TRBJ2-3
V gene: TRBV5-8
D gene: .
CDR3 protein: CASSLGGEIDTQYF
CDR3 DNA: TGTGCCAGCAGCTTAGGGGGAGAGATAGATACGCAGTATTTT

clone size: .
J gene: TRBJ1-1
V gene: TRBV6-1
D gene: .
CDR3 protein: CASSAKGSANTEAFF
CDR3 DNA: TGTGCCAGCAGTGCGAAAGGTTCTGCGAACACTGAAGCTTTCTTT

clone size: .
J gene: TRBJ1-5
V gene: TRBV2
D gene: .
CDR3 protein: CASSPTQGRYQPQHF
CDR3 DNA: TGTGCCAGCAGTCCTACTCAGGGGAGATATCAGCCCCAGCATTTT

clone size: .
J gene: TRBJ2-1
V gene: TRBV29-1
D gene: TRBD2
CDR3 protein: CSVEKGLAGGDNEQFF
CDR3 DNA: TGCAGCGTTGAAAAGGGACTAGCGGGAGGTGACAATGAGCAGTTCTTC

clone size: .
J gene: TRBJ2-2
V gene: TRBV19
D gene: TRBD2
CDR3 protein: CASSIALAQTGELFF
CDR3 DNA: TGTGCCAGTAGTATAGCACTAGCGCAAACCGGGGAGCTGTTTTTT

clone size: .
J gene: TRBJ2-4
V gene: TRBV7-8
D gene: TRBD2
CDR3 protein: CASSFSRPLAGNIQYF
CDR3 DNA: TGTGCCAGCAGCTTCTCGAGGCCCCTAGCGGGAAACATTCAGTACTTC

clone size: .
J gene: TRBJ1-2
V gene: TRBV5-6
D gene: .
CDR3 protein: CASSLVRGTSYGYTF
CDR3 DNA: TGTGCCAGCAGCTTGGTAAGGGGGACGAGCTATGGCTACACCTTC

clone size: .
J gene: TRBJ2-3
V gene: TRBV15
D gene: .
CDR3 protein: CATGQVRTSTDTQYF
CDR3 DNA: TGTGCCACCGGCCAAGTACGAACTAGCACAGATACGCAGTATTTT

clone size: once
J gene: TRBJ1-1
V gene: TRBV18
D gene: .
CDR3 protein: CASSPPGRAPYTEAFF
CDR3 DNA: TGTGCCAGCTCACCACCTGGCAGGGCCCCTTACACTGAAGCTTTCTTT

clone size: .
J gene: TRBJ2-1
V gene: TRBV10-3
D gene: .
CDR3 protein: CAISESEVHEQFF
CDR3 DNA: TGTGCCATCAGTGAGTCCGAGGTGCATGAGCAGTTCTTC

clone size: .
J gene: TRBJ1-5
V gene: TRBV30
D gene: .
CDR3 protein: CAWSDPGRGSTQPQHF
CDR3 DNA: TGTGCCTGGAGTGACCCCGGGCGCGGGAGTACTCAGCCCCAGCATTTT

clone size: .
J gene: TRBJ2-5
V gene: TRBV9
D gene: TRBD1
CDR3 protein: CASSLGQHQETQYF
CDR3 DNA: TGTGCCAGCAGCCTGGGACAGCACCAAGAGACCCAGTACTTC

clone size: .
J gene: TRBJ2-1
V gene: TRBV6-5
D gene: TRBD1
CDR3 protein: CASSSRDRGLPEQFF
CDR3 DNA: TGTGCCAGCAGTTCCCGGGACAGGGGGCTACCTGAGCAGTTCTTC

clone size: once
J gene: TRBJ2-5
V gene: TRBV6-6
D gene: .
CDR3 protein: CASTNPPQETQYF
CDR3 DNA: TGTGCCAGCACCAACCCCCCGCAAGAGACCCAGTACTTC

clone size: .
J gene: TRBJ2-7
V gene: TRBV29-1
D gene: .
CDR3 protein: CSVGLSYEQYF
CDR3 DNA: TGCAGCGTCGGACTCTCCTACGAGCAGTACTTC

clone size: .
J gene: TRBJ1-5
V gene: TRBV6-5
D gene: .
CDR3 protein: CASRSSPGQPQHF
CDR3 DNA: TGTGCCAGCAGATCCTCACCAGGGCAGCCCCAGCATTTT

clone size: .
J gene: TRBJ1-3
V gene: TRBV25-1
D gene: .
CDR3 protein: CASSVTGAGNTIYF
CDR3 DNA: TGTGCCAGCAGTGTCACCGGAGCTGGAAACACCATATATTTT

clone size: .
J gene: TRBJ2-5
V gene: TRBV2
D gene: .
CDR3 protein: CASRATQETQYF
CDR3 DNA: TGTGCCAGCAGGGCCACACAAGAGACCCAGTACTTC

clone size: .
J gene: TRBJ1-1
V gene: TRBV9
D gene: TRBD1
CDR3 protein: CASSGSQGTGPGLEAFF
CDR3 DNA: TGTGCCAGCAGCGGTTCCCAGGGGACAGGGCCCGGCCTTGAAGCTTTCTTT

clone size: .
J gene: TRBJ2-6
V gene: TRBV15
D gene: .
CDR3 protein: CATSREGARQNGANVLTF
CDR3 DNA: TGTGCCACCAGCAGAGAAGGGGCTAGACAGAATGGGGCCAACGTCCTGACTTTC

clone size: .
J gene: TRBJ2-1
V gene: TRBV5-8
D gene: .
CDR3 protein: CASSPIAASSYNEQFF
CDR3 DNA: TGTGCCAGCAGCCCTATAGCGGCTAGCTCCTACAATGAGCAGTTCTTC

clone size: once
J gene: TRBJ1-6
V gene: TRBV5-6
D gene: .
CDR3 protein: CASSAETGSYNSPLHF
CDR3 DNA: TGTGCCAGCAGCGCGGAAACAGGGTCCTATAATTCACCCCTCCACTTT

clone size: .
J gene: TRBJ2-6
V gene: TRBV11-3
D gene: TRBD2
CDR3 protein: CASSLGRGDSGANVLTF
CDR3 DNA: TGTGCCAGCAGCTTAGGACGGGGGGACTCTGGGGCCAACGTCCTGACTTTC

clone size: .
J gene: TRBJ2-3
V gene: TRBV7-2
D gene: .
CDR3 protein: CASSLGPPPTDTQYF
CDR3 DNA: TGTGCCAGCAGCTTGGGACCCCCGCCCACAGATACGCAGTATTTT

clone size: .
J gene: TRBJ1-2
V gene: TRBV5-4
D gene: .
CDR3 protein: CASSLPSNYGYTF
CDR3 DNA: TGTGCCAGCAGCTTGCCAAGTAACTATGGCTACACCTTC

clone size: .
J gene: TRBJ2-7
V gene: TRBV5-1
D gene: .
CDR3 protein: CASSTGVGSYEQYF
CDR3 DNA: TGCGCCAGCAGCACGGGAGTCGGGTCCTACGAGCAGTACTTC

clone size: .
J gene: TRBJ1-5
V gene: TRBV2
D gene: .
CDR3 protein: CASSDGRQNQPQHF
CDR3 DNA: TGTGCCAGCAGTGATGGGCGGCAGAATCAGCCCCAGCATTTT

clone size: once
J gene: TRBJ1-1
V gene: TRBV6-4
D gene: .
CDR3 protein: CASSGGTGNTEAFF
CDR3 DNA: TGTGCCAGCAGTGGGGGGACGGGGAACACTGAAGCTTTCTTT

clone size: .
J gene: TRBJ1-2
V gene: TRBV6-1
D gene: .
CDR3 protein: CASSLGGYGYTF
CDR3 DNA: TGTGCCAGCAGCCTTGGGGGATATGGCTACACCTTC

clone size: .
J gene: TRBJ2-7
V gene: TRBV6-1
D gene: TRBD2
CDR3 protein: CASSAGTTPGGGYEQYF
CDR3 DNA: TGTGCCAGCAGTGCCGGGACAACCCCCGGGGGGGGGTACGAGCAGTACTTC

clone size: few
J gene: TRBJ1-2
V gene: TRBV29-1
D gene: .
CDR3 protein: CSVDRVFYGYTF
CDR3 DNA: TGCAGCGTTGACAGGGTTTTCTATGGCTACACCTTC

clone size: .
J gene: TRBJ1-1
V gene: TRBV6-1
D gene: TRBD1
CDR3 protein: CASREGRQGAEAFF
CDR3 DNA: TGTGCCAGCAGGGAGGGGAGACAGGGAGCTGAAGCTTTCTTT

clone size: .
J gene: TRBJ1-5
V gene: TRBV18
D gene: .
CDR3 protein: CASSLAGQGQPQHF
CDR3 DNA: TGTGCCAGCTCCCTCGCAGGGCAAGGGCAGCCCCAGCATTTT

clone size: .
J gene: TRBJ1-1
V gene: TRBV27
D gene: TRBD1
CDR3 protein: CASSLTTGANTEAFF
CDR3 DNA: TGTGCCAGCAGTTTAACGACAGGGGCGAACACTGAAGCTTTCTTT

clone size: .
J gene: TRBJ1-3
V gene: TRBV13
D gene: .
CDR3 protein: CASGSGSGNTIYF
CDR3 DNA: TGTGCCAGCGGATCCGGGTCCGGAAACACCATATATTTT

clone size: .
J gene: TRBJ2-3
V gene: TRBV27
D gene: TRBD1
CDR3 protein: CASRTGGADTQYF
CDR3 DNA: TGTGCCAGCCGGACAGGGGGCGCGGATACGCAGTATTTT

clone size: .
J gene: TRBJ1-5
V gene: TRBV6-1
D gene: TRBD1
CDR3 protein: CASSVLGQGSNQPQHF
CDR3 DNA: TGTGCCAGCAGTGTGCTTGGACAGGGATCCAATCAGCCCCAGCATTTT

clone size: .
J gene: TRBJ2-3
V gene: TRBV10-1
D gene: .
CDR3 protein: CASSEFTDTQYF
CDR3 DNA: TGCGCCAGCAGTGAGTTCACAGATACGCAGTATTTT

clone size: .
J gene: TRBJ2-1
V gene: TRBV7-8
D gene: .
CDR3 protein: CASSRRQLFYNEQFF
CDR3 DNA: TGTGCCAGCAGCCGGCGACAGCTATTCTACAATGAGCAGTTCTTC

clone size: .
J gene: TRBJ2-5
V gene: TRBV18
D gene: TRBD2
CDR3 protein: CASSPPGLSQETQYF
CDR3 DNA: TGTGCCAGCTCCCCCCCGGGACTATCTCAAGAGACCCAGTACTTC

clone size: once
J gene: TRBJ1-1
V gene: TRBV4-1
D gene: .
CDR3 protein: CASSRPRGADTEAFF
CDR3 DNA: TGCGCCAGCAGCCGGCCCAGAGGAGCGGACACTGAAGCTTTCTTT

clone size: .
J gene: TRBJ1-2
V gene: TRBV27
D gene: .
CDR3 protein: CASSSDTLGGYTF
CDR3 DNA: TGTGCCAGCAGTTCAGATACTCTGGGTGGCTACACCTTC

clone size: .
J gene: TRBJ2-5
V gene: TRBV7-6
D gene: .
CDR3 protein: CASSKSGKETQYF
CDR3 DNA: TGTGCCAGCAGCAAATCGGGTAAAGAGACCCAGTACTTC

clone size: .
J gene: TRBJ2-2
V gene: TRBV27
D gene: TRBD2
CDR3 protein: CASSPHRLAGEHGELFF
CDR3 DNA: TGTGCCAGCAGTCCCCACAGACTAGCGGGAGAGCACGGGGAGCTGTTTTTT

clone size: .
J gene: TRBJ2-2
V gene: TRBV18
D gene: TRBD1
CDR3 protein: CASSRTGGATGELFF
CDR3 DNA: TGTGCCAGCTCCAGGACAGGGGGCGCAACCGGGGAGCTGTTTTTT

clone size: .
J gene: TRBJ2-7
V gene: TRBV29-1
D gene: .
CDR3 protein: CSVELAEEQYF
CDR3 DNA: TGCAGCGTTGAATTAGCGGAAGAGCAGTACTTC

clone size: .
J gene: TRBJ1-2
V gene: TRBV29-1
D gene: .
CDR3 protein: CSVDPLLYGYTF
CDR3 DNA: TGCAGCGTTGACCCCTTACTCTATGGCTACACCTTC

clone size: .
J gene: TRBJ1-5
V gene: TRBV2
D gene: .
CDR3 protein: CASSLDPGRWGSNQPQHF
CDR3 DNA: TGTGCCAGCAGTCTTGATCCCGGACGGTGGGGGAGCAATCAGCCCCAGCATTTT